These 28 T cell receptor beta chains share one sample of origin, sequenced in a study of blood T cell repertoires in COVID-19. The protocol was immunoSEQ multiplex PCR, while the TCRdb copy is restricted to in-frame clones and leaves out a portion. This sample has approximately 500,000 clones, with approximately 83% found just once. The sequencing input was peripheral blood. These receptors were taken from a human donor in a cohort sampled during active COVID-19.

This clone was counted once. The chain employs TRBV6-5 and TRBJ2-1, with 9 bases that match TRBD2. Trimming at V came to 6 bases and at J to 8 bases, leaving 8 bases not matched to a gene. This CDR3 is 14 amino acids long. Germline V gives CDR1 MNHEY, CDR2 SVGAGI. This CDR3 reads CASRVAGAGDEQFF. CDR3 DNA sequence: TGTGCCAGCAGGGTAGCGGGAGCAGGCGATGAGCAGTTCTTC.

In this sample, this clone turned up once. The rearrangement joins TRBV7-2 to TRBJ2-1; 7 nucleotides agree with TRBD1. The CDR3 has 14 residues. The J segment lost 2 bases and the V segment lost 6 bases, leaving 4 bases of the junction unmatched. Germline V gene sequence: CDR1 SGHTA, CDR2 FQGNSA. The CDR3 nucleotides read TGTGCCAGCAGACCCGGGACAGCCTACAATGAGCAGTTCTTC. Its protein is CASRPGTAYNEQFF.

The chain recombines TRBV18 with TRBJ2-7; D call uncertain. This CDR3 has 14 residues. The V and J ends lost 0 bases and 2 bases respectively, with 8 bases between them. Germline CDR1 KGHSH, CDR2 LQKENI. The CDR3 loop is CASSPPANPYEQYF. In nucleotides, the CDR3 is TGTGCCAGCTCACCACCGGCCAACCCCTACGAGCAGTACTTC.

The V gene is TRBV13, the J gene TRBJ2-7; TRBD2 agrees at 8 bases. This CDR3 has 14 residues. The V gene end was trimmed by 0 bases and the J gene end by 4 bases; junction bases not matched to a gene: 2. Germline V lookup: CDR1 PRHDT, CDR2 FYEKMQ (reference sequence). The CDR3 region has the DNA TGTGCCAGCAGCTTAGGAGCTAGCGGGTACGAGCAGTACTTC. Its protein product is CASSLGASGYEQYF.

The chain combines TRBV27 with TRBJ1-3; tentatively, D is TRBD1 (5 bases). From germline, CDR1 is MNHEY and CDR2 SMNVEV (reference sequence). Between the trimmed V and J ends, which lost 0 bases and 0 bases, there was a span of 15 bases. The CDR3 is 18 amino acids. The chain's CDR3 is CASSLSIDGASSGNTIYF. CDR3 in DNA: TGTGCCAGCAGTTTATCAATCGATGGGGCCAGCTCTGGAAACACCATATATTTT.

The chain employs TRBV7-9 and TRBJ1-1; TRBD1 aligns across 8 bases. The junction had 4 bases not matched to a gene; V was cut back by 2 bases and J by 5 bases. The germline CDR1 and CDR2 sequences are SEHNR and FQNEAQ (reference sequence). This CDR3 comprises 14 residues. CDR3 in DNA: TGTGCCAGCAGCTTACAGGGGGCAGGGACTGAAGCTTTCTTT. Amino acids: CASSLQGAGTEAFF.

This clone has a handful of counts. J is TRBJ1-2 and V is TRBV11-2; no clear D gene. Trimming removed 3 bases at V and 5 bases at J, with 10 bases between. The CDR3 is 13 amino acids. CDR1 and CDR2 (germline): SGHAT, FQNNGV. For the CDR3, the DNA is TGTGCCAGCAGCTTCAGTTTGCAGTATGGCTACACCTTC. Translation gives CASSFSLQYGYTF.

The chain links TRBV5-5 to TRBJ2-1; 12 bases are shared with TRBD2. The germline V gene encodes CDR1 SGHKS and CDR2 YYEKEE (reference sequence). The CDR3 is 16 amino acids. Trimming cost V 4 bases and J 8 bases; bases outside gene matches: 10. CDR3 in DNA: TGTGCCAGCAGCCCATTGGGACTAGCGGGTTCCGATGAGCAGTTCTTC. This gives the protein CASSPLGLAGSDEQFF.

This CDR3 is CASRRTAPLPGANVLTF. CDR3 bases: TGTGCCAGTCGAAGGACAGCGCCTCTCCCTGGGGCCAACGTCCTGACTTTC. The chain joins TRBV19 to TRBJ2-6; TRBD1 is a possible D gene (6 bases). The V end lost 8 bases, the J end lost 2 bases, and 19 bases lay between the germline ends. This CDR3 has 17 amino acids. The germline V gene has CDR1 LNHDA and CDR2 SQIVND (reference sequence).

The rearrangement links TRBV6-8 to TRBJ1-1; D unclear. This CDR3 is built from 17 residues. V was cut by 2 bases and J by 7 bases, with 23 bases left in between. Germline lookup yields CDR1 MNHGY and CDR2 SAAAGT. The CDR3 DNA is TGTGCCAGCAGTTACCCGCCAGTCCTCCCGGGGATAAATGAAGCTTTCTTT. Translating it yields CASSYPPVLPGINEAFF.

This sequence joins TRBV28 and TRBJ2-5, with a weak D call TRBD1 (6 bases). This CDR3 region has 16 residues. CDR1 is MDHEN, CDR2 SYDVKM, per germline. V shed 2 bases and J shed 4 bases, with 17 bases lying between them. The CDR3 spells CASSLDLAGARETQYF. The CDR3 DNA reads TGTGCCAGCAGTTTAGACCTAGCAGGGGCCCGAGAGACCCAGTACTTC. The full variable domain, in which reference TRBV28 and TRBJ2-5 provide the parts outside the CDR3, is DVKVTQSSRYLVKRTGEKVFLECVQDMDHENMFWYRQDPGLGLRLIYFSYDVKMKEKGDIPEGYSVSREKKERFSLILESASTNQTSMYLCASSLDLAGARETQYFGPGTRLLVL.

V usage is TRBV19 and J usage is TRBJ1-5; 9 nucleotides match TRBD1. V lost 4 bases and J lost 7; bases outside the gene matches: 14. The germline V gene encodes CDR1 LNHDA and CDR2 SQIVND (reference sequence). The CDR3 covers 17 residues. CDR3 coding DNA: TGTGCCAGTAGTACCGGGACAGGGCTCCTTCCTATGCAGCCCCAGCATTTT. This encodes CASSTGTGLLPMQPQHF.

The rearrangement joins TRBV4-3 to TRBJ2-3, with 14 bases lining up with TRBD2. V shed 6 bases and J 3 bases; nucleotides not matched to a gene: 8. Per the germline V gene, CDR1 is LGHNA and CDR2 is YSLEER. The CDR3 has 17 residues. The CDR3 sequence is CASSPGLAGVRTDTQYF. As DNA, the CDR3 is TGCGCCAGCAGTCCGGGACTAGCGGGAGTTAGAACAGATACGCAGTATTTT.

The rearrangement joins TRBV5-1 to TRBJ2-7; possible D gene TRBD2, 5 bases. Per the germline V gene, CDR1 is SGHRS and CDR2 is YFSETQ. The CDR3 covers 15 residues. Trimming removed 0 bases from V and 3 bases from J, with 13 bases in between. This CDR3 reads CASSLVPEGFYEQYF. CDR3 nucleotide sequence: TGCGCCAGCAGCTTGGTCCCAGAGGGATTCTACGAGCAGTACTTC.

This chain connects TRBV30 to TRBJ2-3, with a tentative D call TRBD2 (6 bases). Germline CDR1 is GTSNPN and CDR2 is SVGIG (reference sequence). Trimming removed 1 base at V and 2 bases at J, with 13 bases between. The length of the CDR3 is 15 residues. This CDR3 reads CAWSGIAAYTDTQYF. The CDR3 DNA follows: TGTGCCTGGAGTGGAATAGCGGCTTACACAGATACGCAGTATTTT.

This clone turned up a few times. The chain combines TRBV2 with TRBJ2-7; TRBD2 might be the D (6 bases). The V end was cut by 4 bases, the J end by 2 bases, with 12 bases between. Per the germline V gene, CDR1 is SNHLY and CDR2 is FYNNEI. The CDR3 sequence is 14 residues long. CDR3 nucleotides: TGTGCCAGCAGTGGACTAGGCCCTACCTACGAGCAGTACTTC. Its protein is CASSGLGPTYEQYF.

The gene calls are TRBV4-2 and TRBJ1-1; 9 bases map to TRBD1. This CDR3 has 15 amino acids. With 5 bases clipped from V and 6 bases from J, the junction kept 10 bases outside the gene matches. Germline CDR1 is LGHNA and CDR2 is YNFKEQ. CDR3 region: CASSLNRDRASEAFF. DNA of the CDR3: TGTGCCAGCAGCTTGAACCGGGACAGGGCCTCTGAAGCTTTCTTT.

The CDR3 here is CAWSVGRGRLKQYF. DNA of the CDR3: TGTGCCTGGAGTGTTGGCAGGGGGCGTCTCAAGCAGTACTTC. The chain joins TRBV30 to TRBJ2-7; 8 bases agree with TRBD1. Germline assignment: CDR1 GTSNPN and CDR2 SVGIG (reference sequence). This CDR3 spans 14 amino acids. Unmatched junction bases numbered 9, after V lost 0 bases and J lost 8 bases.

The chain employs TRBV7-8 and TRBJ2-3; 7 nucleotides align to TRBD2. V shed 3 bases and J 6 bases; nucleotides not matched to a gene: 6. Germline loops: CDR1 SGHVS, CDR2 FQNEAQ. The CDR3 loop spans 14 amino acids. Here the CDR3 DNA reads TGTGCCAGCAGCTTCTTGGCGGGAGTTGATACGCAGTATTTT. Its translation: CASSFLAGVDTQYF.

The chain joins TRBV5-6 to TRBJ1-5; D is unclear. V lost 4 bases to trimming and J lost 4 bases, with 15 bases between them. The CDR3 covers 15 residues. CDR1 is SGHDT, CDR2 YYEEEE, per germline. CDR3 region: CASSLFGVLNQPQHF. In nucleotides, the CDR3 is TGTGCCAGCAGCCTCTTCGGGGTATTAAATCAGCCCCAGCATTTT.

CDR3 nucleotide sequence: TGTGCCAGCAGAAACTTTGTGGCCTACAATGAGCAGTTCTTC. Protein sequence: CASRNFVAYNEQFF. V usage is TRBV2 and J usage is TRBJ2-1; no reliable D call. Germline V CDR1 and CDR2: SNHLY, FYNNEI. Trimming removed 6 bases from V and 2 bases from J, with 11 bases in between. The CDR3 is made up of 14 amino acids. Filled out from reference TRBV2 and TRBJ2-1, the complete variable domain reads EPEVTQTPSHQVTQMGQEVILRCVPISNHLYFYWYRQILGQKVEFLVSFYNNEISEKSEIFDDQFSVERPDGSNFTLKIRSTKLEDSAMYFCASRNFVAYNEQFFGPGTRLTVL.

The CDR3 coding sequence is TGTGCCAGCAGCCCCAGTGGAGGGATCCCAAACTACACCTTC. Encoded protein: CASSPSGGIPNYTF. The genes are TRBV6-2 or TRBV6-3 and TRBJ1-2; D not resolved. V lost 6 bases and J 10 bases, leaving 21 bases between the germline ends. The CDR3 has 14 amino acids. Germline lookup yields CDR1 MNHEY and CDR2 SVGEGT.

This chain joins TRBV5-4 and TRBJ2-7; D ambiguous. This CDR3 region has 13 residues. V dropped 0 bases and J dropped 0 bases, with 4 bases sitting between them. CDR1 and CDR2 from the germline V gene are SGHNT and YYREEE (reference sequence). The CDR3 loop is CASSLDTSYEQYF. The CDR3 DNA reads TGTGCCAGCAGCTTGGACACCTCCTACGAGCAGTACTTC.

The chain combines TRBV12-3 or TRBV12-4 with TRBJ2-7; D unclear. Trimming took 6 bases from V and 3 from J, leaving 6 bases between them. This CDR3 spans 11 amino acids. CDR3 in amino acids: CASSPGYEQYF. The CDR3 DNA reads TGTGCCAGCAGCCCCGGCTACGAGCAGTACTTC.

The chain links TRBV9 to TRBJ2-3; possibly TRBD2 for D (6 bases). Trimming pared 3 bases from V and 3 bases from J, leaving 14 bases between. From germline, CDR1 is SGDLS and CDR2 YYNGEE. The CDR3 spans 15 residues. The CDR3 DNA follows: TGTGCCAGCAGCGGCTATAGGCGGGGTACAGATACGCAGTATTTT. Its protein product is CASSGYRRGTDTQYF.

This clone was detected many times. This chain connects TRBV15 to TRBJ2-2, with D possibly matching TRBD2 (6 bases). This CDR3 spans 17 amino acids. V lost 0 bases and J 0 bases, leaving 11 bases between the germline ends. Per the germline V gene, CDR1 is LNHNV and CDR2 is YYDKDF (reference sequence). CDR3 protein: CATSRDRRAANTGELFF. In DNA form, the CDR3 reads TGTGCCACCAGCAGAGATAGGAGGGCAGCGAACACCGGGGAGCTGTTTTTT.

This clone came up a few times. The chain uses TRBV5-1 and TRBJ1-5; no clear D gene. In germline, CDR1 is SGHRS, CDR2 YFSETQ. The CDR3 sequence is 14 residues long. V lost 0 bases, J lost 5 bases, and 9 bases lay in between. CDR3 nucleotide sequence: TGCGCCAGCAGCTTGGCGCCAGATTATCAGCCCCAGCATTTT. Amino acids: CASSLAPDYQPQHF.

The chain couples TRBV7-2 to TRBJ1-2; a weak D match, TRBD1 (5 bases). CDR1 is SGHTA, CDR2 FQGNSA, per germline. The CDR3 loop spans 13 amino acids. V lost 3 bases and J lost 4, with 9 bases in between. The CDR3 coding sequence is TGTGCCAGCAGCTTTGGGGGGGGCTATGGCTACACCTTC. It codes for CASSFGGGYGYTF.